The clone carrying this TCR beta chain was detected ten times or more. Its antigen is undetermined. This CDR3 contains 14 residues. Trimming left V 6 bases short and J 3 bases short, with 11 bases between. Germline CDR1 and CDR2: SGHTA and FQGTGA. The data are from a study of T cells after posttransplantation cyclophosphamide. Regarding the study as a whole: Donor-recipient repertoire similarity was low at 1-2 months, rising over year one.

The data were produced by immunoSEQ multiplex PCR, yet TCRdb's version contains in-frame clones alone and is incomplete. Sampling found over 30,000 clones, none seen once. The source is a girl between 10 and 17 years old in good health, CMV-negative, and a related stem cell transplant donor. The rearrangement joins TRBV7-3 to TRBJ2-2; D possibly corresponds to TRBD1 (5 bases). The sequencing input was PBMCs. The CDR3 is CASRADRDTGELFF. The CDR3 DNA follows: TGTGCCAGCAGGGCCGACAGAGACACCGGGGAGCTGTTTTTT.